This is a list of T cell receptor beta chains from one sample in a study of shared clonotypes between healthy human individuals. Profiled with immunoSEQ multiplex PCR; TCRdb holds only in-frame clones, not every one. The sample has 1,400,000 or so clones, 98% seen once. Input material: naive CD4+ T cells sorted from blood. The receptors derive from a man aged 25-45 years in good health. Each CDR3 is given with its conserved first and last residue. The D gene is left open where the match is weak. Clone sizes are given selectively: once, few, many, or a class where the clone is expanded.

18	TRBV7-9	-	TRBJ1-5	-	TGTGCCAGCAGCTTAGGTCCGGAAGGGGTCTATAGCAATCAGCCCCAGCATTTT	CASSLGPEGVYSNQPQHF
15	TRBV10-3	-	TRBJ2-1	-	TGTGCCATCAGTGAGTCGAGGGTAGCTTACGGTGAGCAGTTCTTC	CAISESRVAYGEQFF
12	TRBV29-1	-	TRBJ1-2	-	TGCAGCGTTTGGACAGACGACTATGGCTACACCTTC	CSVWTDDYGYTF
14	TRBV5-8	-	TRBJ2-7	-	TGTGCCAGCAGCGAGACTAGGGGGAAACACGAGCAGTACTTC	CASSETRGKHEQYF
13	TRBV5-4	-	TRBJ1-1	once	TGTGCCAGCAGCTTGGGAGCGGGTTATGAAGCTTTCTTT	CASSLGAGYEAFF
13	TRBV28	TRBD1	TRBJ2-5	-	TGTGCCAGCAGAACCCAGGGGGCCGGGACCCAGTACTTC	CASRTQGAGTQYF
15	TRBV10-1	TRBD1	TRBJ1-4	-	TGCGCCAGCAGTGAGTCCGTTCAGGGGGCAGAAAAACTGTTTTTT	CASSESVQGAEKLFF
14	TRBV19	-	TRBJ2-1	-	TGTGCCAGTACTAAGGCATTCTCCTACAATGAGCAGTTCTTC	CASTKAFSYNEQFF
10	TRBV20-1	-	TRBJ1-1	-	TGCATCGGGGAGGGTACTGAAGCTTTCTTT	CIGEGTEAFF
16	TRBV25-1	TRBD2	TRBJ2-1	-	TGTGCCAGCAGTGAATTGGCTAGCGGGCCATACAATGAGCAGTTCTTC	CASSELASGPYNEQFF
16	TRBV18	TRBD1	TRBJ2-5	-	TGTGCCAGCTCACAATCCGGGACAGGGGGCCAAGAGACCCAGTACTTC	CASSQSGTGGQETQYF
13	TRBV2	-	TRBJ1-1	-	TGTGCCAGCAGTGAAGAAGAGGGGACCGGAGCTTTCTTT	CASSEEEGTGAFF
20	TRBV18	TRBD2	TRBJ2-1	-	TGTGCCAGCTCACCACCGTATGGTAGCGGGATTTTGAGGTCCTACAATGAGCAGTTCTTC	CASSPPYGSGILRSYNEQFF
19	TRBV7-3	TRBD2	TRBJ2-1	-	TGTGCCAGCAGCCCACCACGGGGGACTAGCGGGAGTTCCTACAATGAGCAGTTCTTC	CASSPPRGTSGSSYNEQFF
13	TRBV5-1	-	TRBJ1-1	-	TGCGCCAGCAGTTCCGACGGGAACACTGAAGCTTTCTTT	CASSSDGNTEAFF
14	TRBV14	-	TRBJ2-3	-	TGTGCCAGCAGCCAAGGTAGTATCCAGGGGACGCAGTATTTT	CASSQGSIQGTQYF
14	TRBV19	-	TRBJ1-4	-	TGTGCCAGTAGTACGGGACTGATGAATGAAAAACTGTTTTTT	CASSTGLMNEKLFF
16	TRBV19	TRBD2	TRBJ2-1	-	TGTGCCAGTAGTATAGATCGGCTAGCGGCCCCGAATGAGCAGTTCTTC	CASSIDRLAAPNEQFF
14	TRBV2	-	TRBJ1-4	-	TGTGCCAGCAGTCCTGGACAGCCGGTATTAAAACTGTTTTTT	CASSPGQPVLKLFF
12	TRBV5-1	-	TRBJ1-1	-	TGCGCCAGCAGTACCGGGGTCTCTGAAGCTTTCTTT	CASSTGVSEAFF
13	TRBV2	-	TRBJ1-5	-	TGTGCCAGCAAGGCCGAGAGCAATCAGCCCCAGCATTTT	CASKAESNQPQHF
16	TRBV7-9	TRBD1	TRBJ2-2	-	TGTGCCAGCAGCTTCCGGGACAGGGGTTTCGCCGGGGAGCTGTTTTTT	CASSFRDRGFAGELFF
13	TRBV11-2	-	TRBJ1-4	-	TGTGCCAGCAGCGCCGGGACGGATGAAAAACTGTTTTTT	CASSAGTDEKLFF
13	TRBV29-1	-	TRBJ2-7	once	TGCAGCGTTCAAGATGCAGGAGGCTACGAGCAGTACTTC	CSVQDAGGYEQYF
13	TRBV10-1	-	TRBJ2-3	-	TGCGCCAGCAGTGACCCAGGGACGGGGACGCAGTATTTT	CASSDPGTGTQYF
17	TRBV9	TRBD2	TRBJ2-1	-	TGTGCCAGCAGCAAGCGCCTTCAGCGGGAGACCTACAATGAGCAGTTCTTC	CASSKRLQRETYNEQFF
17	TRBV5-4	-	TRBJ1-3	-	TGTGCCAGCAGCTTGGACCAGGGGATTATCTCTGGAAACACCATATATTTT	CASSLDQGIISGNTIYF
16	TRBV4-3	TRBD2	TRBJ2-1	-	TGCGCCAGCAGCCAACTAGCGGTTGGCGCCTACAATGAGCAGTTCTTC	CASSQLAVGAYNEQFF
13	TRBV7-9	-	TRBJ2-1	-	TGTGCCAGCAGCTCGCAGGGTAACAATGAGCAGTTCTTC	CASSSQGNNEQFF
14	TRBV2	TRBD1	TRBJ2-5	-	TGTGCCAGCAGTGGACAGGGTCTTCAAGAGACCCAGTACTTC	CASSGQGLQETQYF
13	TRBV9	-	TRBJ2-5	-	TGTGCCAGCAGCGTCACTGGATCTGAGACCCAGTACTTC	CASSVTGSETQYF
14	TRBV7-8	-	TRBJ1-1	-	TGTGCCAGCAGCTTATGGGGCGGGAACACTGAAGCTTTCTTT	CASSLWGGNTEAFF
13	TRBV2	TRBD2	TRBJ2-1	-	TGTGCCAGTACACTAGCGGGAGACGATGAGCAGTTCTTC	CASTLAGDDEQFF
16	TRBV5-1	-	TRBJ2-7	-	TGCGCCAGCAGCTTGGTGGCAGGGCTGAGCTCCTACGAGCAGTACTTC	CASSLVAGLSSYEQYF
18	TRBV14	TRBD2	TRBJ2-1	-	TGTGCCAGCAGCCAAGCTGGAATCGCGGGGGGGGCCTACAATGAGCAGTTCTTC	CASSQAGIAGGAYNEQFF
14	TRBV5-1	-	TRBJ2-7	-	TGCGCCAGCAGCTTATTGCAGGGAGCCTACGAGCAGTACTTC	CASSLLQGAYEQYF
14	TRBV18	-	TRBJ1-3	-	TGTGCCAGCTCACCACCAGGGACTGGAAACACCATATATTTT	CASSPPGTGNTIYF
16	TRBV7-7	TRBD2	TRBJ2-5	once	TGTGCCAGCAGCCCTAGGCGGGAGACGCACCAAGAGACCCAGTACTTC	CASSPRRETHQETQYF